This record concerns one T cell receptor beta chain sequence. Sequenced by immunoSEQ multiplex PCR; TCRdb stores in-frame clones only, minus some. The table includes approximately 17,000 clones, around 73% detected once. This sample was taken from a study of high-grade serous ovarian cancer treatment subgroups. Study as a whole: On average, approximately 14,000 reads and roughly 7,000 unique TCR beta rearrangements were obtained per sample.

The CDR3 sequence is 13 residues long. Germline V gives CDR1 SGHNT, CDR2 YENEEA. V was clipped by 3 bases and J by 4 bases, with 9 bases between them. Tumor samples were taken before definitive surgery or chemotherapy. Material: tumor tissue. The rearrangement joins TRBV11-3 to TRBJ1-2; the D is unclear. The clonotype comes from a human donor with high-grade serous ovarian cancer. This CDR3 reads CASSLGGGYGYTF. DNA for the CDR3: TGTGCCAGCAGCTTGGGAGGCGGCTATGGCTACACCTTC.